These T cell receptor beta chains were read from a single sample in a study of PD-L1 blockade in urothelial cancer. The repertoire was sequenced with immunoSEQ multiplex PCR; TCRdb's copy has only in-frame clones and lacks some. The sample yields around 49,000 clones, around 80% seen once. Sequencing was performed on PBMCs, taken around atezolizumab (anti-PD-L1) treatment. These receptors were taken from a man between 60 and 70 years old with urothelial cancer. CDR3s include the opening cysteine and the closing phenylalanine or tryptophan. D genes are given only for firm matches. Rows give clone size only sometimes, using once, few, many, or a class for an expanded clone.

CDR3aa,CDR3nt,j_gene,d_gene,abundance,v_gene
CASSLEATDTQYF,TGTGCCAGCAGCTTAGAAGCCACAGATACGCAGTATTTT,TRBJ2-3,NA,once,TRBV7-8
CASSSGQEDEQYF,TGTGCCAGCAGCTCGGGACAGGAGGACGAGCAGTACTTC,TRBJ2-7,TRBD1,NA,TRBV28
CASTGIGDGYTF,TGTGCCAGTACCGGAATCGGGGATGGCTACACCTTC,TRBJ1-2,NA,once,TRBV19
CGGDGGEKLFF,TGCGGGGGGGACGGTGGTGAAAAACTGTTTTTT,TRBJ1-4,NA,few,TRBV20-1
CASSLEGVGAPTEAFF,TGTGCCAGCAGCTTAGAAGGTGTAGGGGCGCCCACTGAAGCTTTCTTT,TRBJ1-1,NA,NA,TRBV7-9
CASSSPGDRGFYEQYF,TGTGCCAGCAGTTCCCCTGGGGACAGGGGATTCTACGAGCAGTACTTC,TRBJ2-7,TRBD1,NA,TRBV28
CASSWTGASVNTEAFF,TGTGCCAGCAGTTGGACAGGAGCCTCCGTAAACACTGAAGCTTTCTTT,TRBJ1-1,TRBD1,few,TRBV5-5
CASSLTGDHGYTF,TGTGCCAGCAGCTTGACAGGGGATCATGGCTACACCTTC,TRBJ1-2,TRBD1,NA,TRBV7-9
CASSLMTSGGAKDTQYF,TGTGCCAGCAGCTTGATGACTAGCGGGGGGGCGAAAGATACGCAGTATTTT,TRBJ2-3,TRBD2,NA,TRBV7-2
CASWTSGRKETQYF,TGTGCCAGCTGGACTAGCGGGAGAAAAGAGACCCAGTACTTC,TRBJ2-5,TRBD2,NA,TRBV7-9
CASSAETGVPYTDTQYF,TGTGCCAGCAGCGCGGAGACAGGGGTCCCTTACACAGATACGCAGTATTTT,TRBJ2-3,TRBD1,NA,TRBV7-2
CAWSPDRANAFF,TGTGCCTGGAGCCCGGACAGGGCGAACGCTTTCTTT,TRBJ1-1,TRBD1,few,TRBV30
CASSPQAGYNEQFF,TGTGCCAGCTCACCACAAGCGGGGTACAATGAGCAGTTCTTC,TRBJ2-1,TRBD2,NA,TRBV18
CASSDPLAALNEQFF,TGTGCCAGCAGCGATCCCCTAGCGGCCCTCAATGAGCAGTTCTTC,TRBJ2-1,TRBD2,NA,TRBV2
CASSGPRSNVLTF,TGTGCCAGCAGTGGCCCTAGGTCCAACGTCCTGACTTTC,TRBJ2-6,NA,NA,TRBV28
CASASRFAAFF,TGTGCCAGCGCTTCCAGGTTTGCGGCTTTCTTT,TRBJ1-1,NA,NA,TRBV25-1
CASSTGRTRSYEQYF,TGTGCCAGCAGTACCGGCCGGACAAGAAGCTACGAGCAGTACTTC,TRBJ2-7,NA,NA,TRBV27
CASSIGRGSNTEAFF,TGTGCCAGTAGTATTGGTCGAGGGTCGAACACTGAAGCTTTCTTT,TRBJ1-1,NA,NA,TRBV19
CASSSALTSGTDTQYF,TGTGCCAGCAGCTCCGCCCTGACTAGCGGCACAGATACGCAGTATTTT,TRBJ2-3,TRBD2,few,TRBV7-2
CASSSHMTGTEAFF,TGTGCCAGCAGTTCTCATATGACAGGTACTGAAGCTTTCTTT,TRBJ1-1,NA,NA,TRBV28
CASSLGLGTGDGQPQHF,TGTGCCAGCAGCTTAGGTCTAGGGACAGGGGATGGTCAGCCCCAGCATTTT,TRBJ1-5,TRBD1,NA,TRBV7-9
CASRDRTGLEKLFF,TGTGCCAGCAGGGATAGGACAGGGTTAGAAAAACTGTTTTTT,TRBJ1-4,TRBD1,NA,TRBV2
CASSLQGAYEQYF,TGCGCCAGCAGCTTACAGGGAGCCTACGAGCAGTACTTC,TRBJ2-7,NA,NA,TRBV4-1
CASTSGSRVGREQYF,TGTGCCAGCACTAGCGGGAGTAGGGTGGGTCGCGAGCAGTACTTC,TRBJ2-7,TRBD2,NA,TRBV27
CASSGLAGGVDTQYF,TGTGCCAGCAGTGGACTAGCGGGGGGGGTAGATACGCAGTATTTT,TRBJ2-3,TRBD2,NA,TRBV27
CASSLRGISLYEQYF,TGTGCCAGCAGCTTACGCGGGATAAGTCTTTACGAGCAGTACTTC,TRBJ2-7,NA,NA,TRBV7-8
CASSEREPHKGGEQFF,TGTGCCAGCAGTGAGCGGGAGCCCCACAAAGGTGGTGAGCAGTTCTTC,TRBJ2-1,TRBD2,NA,TRBV6-4
CASSRNGLAGAYEQYF,TGTGCCAGCAGCCGTAACGGACTAGCGGGGGCCTACGAGCAGTACTTC,TRBJ2-7,TRBD2,NA,TRBV27
CASMGESYEQYF,TGTGCCAGCATGGGAGAGTCCTACGAGCAGTACTTC,TRBJ2-7,NA,NA,TRBV25-1
CATSTPNRGIQYF,TGTGCCACCAGCACTCCTAACAGGGGCATTCAGTACTTC,TRBJ2-4,TRBD1,NA,TRBV15
CAWSVTVNTEAFF,TGTGCCTGGAGTGTGACTGTGAACACTGAAGCTTTCTTT,TRBJ1-1,NA,NA,TRBV30
CASSARTGALAYEQYF,TGTGCCAGCAGTGCCCGGACAGGCGCGCTTGCCTACGAGCAGTACTTC,TRBJ2-7,TRBD1,NA,TRBV2